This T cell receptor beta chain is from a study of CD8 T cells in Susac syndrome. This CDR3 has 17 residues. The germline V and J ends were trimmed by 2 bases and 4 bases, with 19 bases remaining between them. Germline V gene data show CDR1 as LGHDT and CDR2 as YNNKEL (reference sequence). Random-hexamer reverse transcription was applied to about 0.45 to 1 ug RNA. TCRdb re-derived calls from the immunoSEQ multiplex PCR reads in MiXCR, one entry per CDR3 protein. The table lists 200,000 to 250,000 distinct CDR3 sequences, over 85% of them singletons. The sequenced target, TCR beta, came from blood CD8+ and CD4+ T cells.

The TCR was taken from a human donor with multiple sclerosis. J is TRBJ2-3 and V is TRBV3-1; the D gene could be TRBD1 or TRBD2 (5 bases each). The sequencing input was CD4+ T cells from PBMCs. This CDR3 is CASSQPYGEMGPDTQYF. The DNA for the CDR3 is TGTGCCAGCAGCCAACCCTACGGGGAGATGGGGCCAGATACGCAGTATTTT.